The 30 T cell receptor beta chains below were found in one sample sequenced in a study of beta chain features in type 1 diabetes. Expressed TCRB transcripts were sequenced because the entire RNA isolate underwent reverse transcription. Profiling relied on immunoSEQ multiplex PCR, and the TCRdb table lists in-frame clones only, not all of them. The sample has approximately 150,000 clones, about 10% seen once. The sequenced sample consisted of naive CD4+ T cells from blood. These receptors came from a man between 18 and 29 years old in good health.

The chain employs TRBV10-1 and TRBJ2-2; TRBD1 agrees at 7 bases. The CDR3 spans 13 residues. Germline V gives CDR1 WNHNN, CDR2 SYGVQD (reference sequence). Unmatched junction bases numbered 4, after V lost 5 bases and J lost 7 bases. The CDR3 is CASSIQGYGELFF. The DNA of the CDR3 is TGCGCCAGCAGTATACAGGGGTACGGGGAGCTGTTTTTT.

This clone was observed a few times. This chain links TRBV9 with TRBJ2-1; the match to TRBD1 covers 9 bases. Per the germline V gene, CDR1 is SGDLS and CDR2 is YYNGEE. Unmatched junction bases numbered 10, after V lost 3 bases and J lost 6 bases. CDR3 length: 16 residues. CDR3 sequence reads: CASSASGTGQINEQFF. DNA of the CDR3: TGTGCCAGCAGCGCCTCCGGGACAGGGCAAATCAATGAGCAGTTCTTC.

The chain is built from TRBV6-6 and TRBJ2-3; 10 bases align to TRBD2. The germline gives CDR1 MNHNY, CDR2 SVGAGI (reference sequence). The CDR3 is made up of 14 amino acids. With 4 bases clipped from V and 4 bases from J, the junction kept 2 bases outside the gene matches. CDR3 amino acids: CASSFSGGADTQYF. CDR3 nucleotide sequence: TGTGCCAGCAGTTTCAGCGGGGGGGCAGATACGCAGTATTTT.

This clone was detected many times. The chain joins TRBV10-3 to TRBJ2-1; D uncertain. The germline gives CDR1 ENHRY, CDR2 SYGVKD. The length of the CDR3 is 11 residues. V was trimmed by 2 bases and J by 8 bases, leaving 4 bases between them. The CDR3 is CAISERDEQFF. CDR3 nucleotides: TGTGCCATCAGTGAGCGAGATGAGCAGTTCTTC.

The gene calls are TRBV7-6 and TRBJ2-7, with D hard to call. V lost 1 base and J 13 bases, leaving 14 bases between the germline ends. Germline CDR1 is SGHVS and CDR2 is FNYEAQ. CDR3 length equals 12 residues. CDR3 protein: CASSLDRVRVYF. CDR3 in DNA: TGTGCCAGCAGCTTAGACAGAGTTCGTGTTTACTTC.

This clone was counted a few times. CDR3 in DNA: TGCGCCAGCAGCCAGTCCCACGCTTCAGTAGATACGCAGTATTTT. Translated, it gives CASSQSHASVDTQYF. The chain recombines TRBV4-3 with TRBJ2-3; D not certain. The CDR3 is 15 amino acids. Germline V gene data show CDR1 as LGHNA and CDR2 as YSLEER. V was clipped by 3 bases and J by 5 bases, with 15 bases between them.

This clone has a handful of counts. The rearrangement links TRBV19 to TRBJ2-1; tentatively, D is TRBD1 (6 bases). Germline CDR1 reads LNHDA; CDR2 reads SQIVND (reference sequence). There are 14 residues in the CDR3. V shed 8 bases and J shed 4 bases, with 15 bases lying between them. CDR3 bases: TGTGCCAGTGAAGACAGGTTAGGTTACAATGAGCAGTTCTTC. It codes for CASEDRLGYNEQFF.

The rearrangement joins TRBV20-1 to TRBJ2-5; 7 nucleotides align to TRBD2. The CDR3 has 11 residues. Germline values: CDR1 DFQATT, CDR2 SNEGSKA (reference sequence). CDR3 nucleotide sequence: TGCAGCCCTAGCGGCCAAGAGACCCAGTACTTC. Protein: CSPSGQETQYF.

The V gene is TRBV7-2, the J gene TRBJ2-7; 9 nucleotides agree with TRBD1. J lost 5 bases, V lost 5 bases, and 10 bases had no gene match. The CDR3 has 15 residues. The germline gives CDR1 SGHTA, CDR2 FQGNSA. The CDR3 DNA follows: TGTGCCAGCAGCCTTAGAACAAGGACAGGGGACGAGCAGTACTTC. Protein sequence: CASSLRTRTGDEQYF.

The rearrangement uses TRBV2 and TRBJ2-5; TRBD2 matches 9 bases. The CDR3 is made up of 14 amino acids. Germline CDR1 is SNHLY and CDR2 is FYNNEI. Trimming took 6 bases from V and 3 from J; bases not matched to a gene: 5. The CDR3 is CASRRGGGEETQYF. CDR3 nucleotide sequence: TGTGCCAGCAGGCGAGGCGGGGGGGAAGAGACCCAGTACTTC.

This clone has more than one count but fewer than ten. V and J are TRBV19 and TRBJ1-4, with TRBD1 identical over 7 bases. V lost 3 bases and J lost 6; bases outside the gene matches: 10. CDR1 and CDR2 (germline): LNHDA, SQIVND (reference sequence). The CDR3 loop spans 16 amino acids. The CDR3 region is CASSMRKRGTDEKLFF. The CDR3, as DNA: TGTGCCAGTAGTATGAGAAAGAGGGGGACAGATGAAAAACTGTTTTTT.

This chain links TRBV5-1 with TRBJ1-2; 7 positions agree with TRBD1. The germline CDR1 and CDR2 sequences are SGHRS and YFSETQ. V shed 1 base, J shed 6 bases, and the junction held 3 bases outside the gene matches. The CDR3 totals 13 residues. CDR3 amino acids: CASSLLTGDGYTF. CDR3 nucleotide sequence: TGCGCCAGCAGCTTGTTAACAGGGGATGGCTACACCTTC.

As DNA, the CDR3 is TGTGCCACCAACTCCGGGACAGGAATCTCGGGTGAAGCTTTCTTT. This translates into CATNSGTGISGEAFF. The chain carries TRBV10-3 and TRBJ1-1; TRBD1 agrees at 8 bases. The junction had 17 bases not matched to a gene; V was cut back by 10 bases and J by 7 bases. Looked up from germline, CDR1 is ENHRY and CDR2 is SYGVKD. CDR3 length: 15 residues.

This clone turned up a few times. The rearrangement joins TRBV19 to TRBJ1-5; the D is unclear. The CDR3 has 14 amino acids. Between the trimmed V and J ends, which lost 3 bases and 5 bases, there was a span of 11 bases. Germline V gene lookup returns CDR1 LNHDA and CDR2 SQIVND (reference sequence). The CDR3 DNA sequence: TGTGCCAGTAGTATCTCCCTCTCCGATCAGCCCCAGCATTTT. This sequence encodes CASSISLSDQPQHF.

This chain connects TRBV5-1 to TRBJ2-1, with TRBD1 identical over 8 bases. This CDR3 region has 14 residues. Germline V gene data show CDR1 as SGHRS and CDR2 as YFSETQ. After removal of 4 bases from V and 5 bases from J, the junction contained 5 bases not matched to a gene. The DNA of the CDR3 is TGCGCCAGCAGCCCCGACAGGGGCAACAATGAGCAGTTCTTC. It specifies CASSPDRGNNEQFF.

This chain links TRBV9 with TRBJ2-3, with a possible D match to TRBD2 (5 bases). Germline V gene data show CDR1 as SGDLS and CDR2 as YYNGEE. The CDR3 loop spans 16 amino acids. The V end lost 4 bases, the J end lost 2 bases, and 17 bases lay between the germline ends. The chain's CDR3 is CASSTQGSPSTDTQYF. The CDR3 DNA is TGTGCCAGCAGCACTCAAGGGAGCCCCTCCACAGATACGCAGTATTTT. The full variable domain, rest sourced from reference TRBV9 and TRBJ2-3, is DSGVTQTPKHLITATGQRVTLRCSPRSGDLSVYWYQQSLDQGLQFLIQYYNGEERAKGNILERFSAQQFPDLHSELNLSSLELGDSALYFCASSTQGSPSTDTQYFGPGTRLTVL.

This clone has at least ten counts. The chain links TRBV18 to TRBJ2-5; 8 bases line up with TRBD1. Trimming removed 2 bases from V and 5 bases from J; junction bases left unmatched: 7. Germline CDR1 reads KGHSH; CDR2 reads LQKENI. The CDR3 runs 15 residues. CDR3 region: CASSPGTGRAETQYF. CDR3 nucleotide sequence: TGTGCCAGCTCACCAGGGACAGGTAGAGCGGAGACCCAGTACTTC.

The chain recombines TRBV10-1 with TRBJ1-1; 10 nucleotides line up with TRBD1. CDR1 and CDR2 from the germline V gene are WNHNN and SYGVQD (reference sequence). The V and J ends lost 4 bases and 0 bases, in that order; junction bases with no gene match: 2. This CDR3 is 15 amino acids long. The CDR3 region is CASSAGQGVNTEAFF. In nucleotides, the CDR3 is TGCGCCAGCAGTGCCGGACAGGGGGTGAACACTGAAGCTTTCTTT.

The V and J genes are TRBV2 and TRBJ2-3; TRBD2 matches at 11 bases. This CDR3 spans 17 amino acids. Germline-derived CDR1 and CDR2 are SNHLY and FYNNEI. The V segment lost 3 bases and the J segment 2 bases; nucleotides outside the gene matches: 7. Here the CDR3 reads CASSDPGLADNTDTQYF. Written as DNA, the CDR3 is TGTGCCAGCAGTGACCCGGGACTAGCGGATAACACAGATACGCAGTATTTT.

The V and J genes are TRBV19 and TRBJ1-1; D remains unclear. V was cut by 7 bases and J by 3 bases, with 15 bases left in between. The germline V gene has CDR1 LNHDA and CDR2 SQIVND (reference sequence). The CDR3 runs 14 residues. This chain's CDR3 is CASTWRGRDTEAFF. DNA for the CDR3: TGTGCCAGTACATGGCGAGGTCGAGACACTGAAGCTTTCTTT.

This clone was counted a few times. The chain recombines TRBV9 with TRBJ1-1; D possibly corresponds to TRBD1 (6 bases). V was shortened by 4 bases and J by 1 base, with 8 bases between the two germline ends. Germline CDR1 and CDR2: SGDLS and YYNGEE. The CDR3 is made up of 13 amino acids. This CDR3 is CASSMGQNTEAFF. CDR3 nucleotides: TGTGCCAGCAGCATGGGACAGAACACTGAAGCTTTCTTT.

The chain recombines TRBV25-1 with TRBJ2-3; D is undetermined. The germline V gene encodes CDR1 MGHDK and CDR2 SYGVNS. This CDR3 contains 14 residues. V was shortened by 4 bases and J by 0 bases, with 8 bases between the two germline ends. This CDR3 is CASSGQYSTDTQYF. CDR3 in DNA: TGTGCCAGCAGTGGACAATATAGCACAGATACGCAGTATTTT.

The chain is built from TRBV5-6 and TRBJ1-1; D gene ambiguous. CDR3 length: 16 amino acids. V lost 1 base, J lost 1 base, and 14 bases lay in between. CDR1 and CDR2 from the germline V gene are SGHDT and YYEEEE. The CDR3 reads CASSLRRARGNTEAFF. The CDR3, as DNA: TGTGCCAGCAGCTTGCGGCGGGCGCGGGGGAACACTGAAGCTTTCTTT. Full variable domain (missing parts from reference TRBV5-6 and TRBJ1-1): DAGVTQSPTHLIKTRGQQVTLRCSPKSGHDTVSWYQQALGQGPQFIFQYYEEEERQRGNFPDRFSGHQFPNYSSELNVNALLLGDSALYLCASSLRRARGNTEAFFGQGTRLTVV.

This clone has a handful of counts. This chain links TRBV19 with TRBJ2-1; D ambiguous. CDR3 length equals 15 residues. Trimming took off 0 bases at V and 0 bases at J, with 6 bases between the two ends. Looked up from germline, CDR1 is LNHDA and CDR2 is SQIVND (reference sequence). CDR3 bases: TGTGCCAGTAGTATAGACTTCCGCTCCTACAATGAGCAGTTCTTC. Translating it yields CASSIDFRSYNEQFF.

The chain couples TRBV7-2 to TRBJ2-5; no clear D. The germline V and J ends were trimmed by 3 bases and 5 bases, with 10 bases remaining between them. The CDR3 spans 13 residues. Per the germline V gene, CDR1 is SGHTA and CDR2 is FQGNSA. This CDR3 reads CASSFGFSETQYF. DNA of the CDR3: TGTGCCAGCAGCTTCGGGTTTTCGGAGACCCAGTACTTC.

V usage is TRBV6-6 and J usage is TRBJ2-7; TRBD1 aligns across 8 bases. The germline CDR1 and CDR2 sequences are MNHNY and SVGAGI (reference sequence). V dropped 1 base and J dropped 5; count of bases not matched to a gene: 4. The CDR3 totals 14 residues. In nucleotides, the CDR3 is TGTGCCAGCAGTTACTGGGACAGGCCCCACGAGCAGTACTTC. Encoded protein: CASSYWDRPHEQYF.

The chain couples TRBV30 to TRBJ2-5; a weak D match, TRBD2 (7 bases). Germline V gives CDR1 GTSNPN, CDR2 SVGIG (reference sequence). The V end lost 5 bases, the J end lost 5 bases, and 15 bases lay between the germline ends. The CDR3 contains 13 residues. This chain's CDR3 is CAWGGRGGETQYF. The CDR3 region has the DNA TGTGCCTGGGGGGGCAGGGGAGGGGAGACCCAGTACTTC.

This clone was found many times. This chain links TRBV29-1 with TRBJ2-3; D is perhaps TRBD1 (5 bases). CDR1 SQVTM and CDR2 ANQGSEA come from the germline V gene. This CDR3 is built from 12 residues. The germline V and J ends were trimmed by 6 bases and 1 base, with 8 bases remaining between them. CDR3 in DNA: TGCAGCGTGGACATTCGCACAGATACGCAGTATTTT. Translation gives CSVDIRTDTQYF.

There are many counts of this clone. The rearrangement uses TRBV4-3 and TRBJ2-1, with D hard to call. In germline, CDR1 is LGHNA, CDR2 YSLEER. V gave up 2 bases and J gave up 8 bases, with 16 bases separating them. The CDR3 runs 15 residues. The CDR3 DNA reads TGCGCCAGCAGCCAACTTGTACGTCAGATGGATGAGCAGTTCTTC. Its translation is CASSQLVRQMDEQFF.

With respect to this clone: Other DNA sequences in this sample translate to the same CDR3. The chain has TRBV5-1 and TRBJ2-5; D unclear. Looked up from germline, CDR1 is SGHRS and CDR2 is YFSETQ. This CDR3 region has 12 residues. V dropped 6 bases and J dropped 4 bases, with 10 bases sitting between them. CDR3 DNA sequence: TGCGCCAGCACCGTCAGAGGAGAGACCCAGTACTTC. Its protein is CASTVRGETQYF.